The present TCR beta chain was sequenced within a study of a mutant IDH1 vaccine in newly diagnosed glioma. Overall study: Each patient was administered eight vaccinations, scheduled in weeks 1, 3, 5, 7, 11, 15, 19 and 23. Former treatment meant radiotherapy, temozolomide, or both; the majority had gotten both. Initiation of the vaccine course occurred 4-6 weeks after radiotherapy alone, or alongside temozolomide cycles.

The time point was: week 11, during vaccination. In every dose of vaccine, 300 ug of mutant IDH1 20-mer peptide was given alongside topical imiquimod. A word on this clone: No antigen is known for it.

Some clones are missing from TCRdb's copy, which holds only in-frame ones; the method was immunoSEQ multiplex PCR. The table records some 52,000 clones, 91% of them present only once. Germline V gene lookup returns CDR1 LNHDA and CDR2 SQIVND (reference sequence). V gave up 9 bases and J gave up 1 base; unmatched junction bases: 13. This CDR3 contains 17 residues. The TCR was taken from a middle-aged man with glioma. V and J are TRBV19 and TRBJ1-1, with TRBD1 matching 11 bases. Source: PBMCs, taken from a glioma patient whose treatment included an IDH1 peptide vaccine. The CDR3 coding sequence is TGTGCCAGCACGGACAGGGGGCTCTTCCCGGGGAACACTGAAGCTTTCTTT. It specifies CASTDRGLFPGNTEAFF. Using reference TRBV19 and TRBJ1-1 for the parts outside the CDR3, the full variable domain is DGGITQSPKYLFRKEGQNVTLSCEQNLNHDAMYWYRQDPGQGLRLIYYSQIVNDFQKGDIAEGYSVSREKKESFPLTVTSAQKNPTAFYLCASTDRGLFPGNTEAFFGQGTRLTVV.